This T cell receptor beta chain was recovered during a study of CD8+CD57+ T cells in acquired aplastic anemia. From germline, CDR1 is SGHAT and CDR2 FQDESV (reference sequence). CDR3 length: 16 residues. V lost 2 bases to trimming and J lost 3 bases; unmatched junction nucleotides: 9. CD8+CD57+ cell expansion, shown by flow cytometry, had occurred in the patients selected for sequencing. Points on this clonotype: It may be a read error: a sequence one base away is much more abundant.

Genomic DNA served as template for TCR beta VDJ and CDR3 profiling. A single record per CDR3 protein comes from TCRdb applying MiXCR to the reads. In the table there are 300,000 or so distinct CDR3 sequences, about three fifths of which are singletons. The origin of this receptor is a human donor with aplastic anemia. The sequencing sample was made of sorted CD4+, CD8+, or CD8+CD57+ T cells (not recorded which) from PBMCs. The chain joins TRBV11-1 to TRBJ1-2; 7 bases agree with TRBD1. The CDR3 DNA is TGTGCCAGCAGCTTAAGGCCCCGGACAGGAGACTATGGCTACACCTTC. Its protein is CASSLRPRTGDYGYTF.